A single sample is the source of the 25 T cell receptor beta chains below, sequenced in a study of beta chain features in type 1 diabetes. Study results and limitations: Among patients with Type 1 diabetes, TCRB CDR3s were moderately but significantly shorter in every one of the four CD4+ subsets.

Every bit of the isolated RNA underwent reverse transcription, so sequencing read expressed TCRB transcripts. Method: immunoSEQ multiplex PCR; TCRdb's copy keeps in-frame clones and lacks some. The table lists 500,000 to 800,000 clones, roughly 12% of them singletons. These receptors have no known antigen. The sequenced sample was naive CD4+ T cells from blood. All receptors derive from a man aged 25-45 years with type 1 diabetes.

The chain uses TRBV5-1 and TRBJ2-5, with 11 bases lining up with TRBD1. Losses at the gene ends were 3 bases for V and 4 bases for J; bases not matched to a gene: 5. Germline V gene data show CDR1 as SGHRS and CDR2 as YFSETQ. CDR3 length: 15 amino acids. CDR3 sequence: CASSYGQGAGETQYF. CDR3 DNA: TGCGCCAGCAGCTACGGACAGGGGGCTGGAGAGACCCAGTACTTC.

This clone was observed a handful of times. The chain carries TRBV5-1 and TRBJ1-4; 7 bases fit TRBD1. This CDR3 spans 16 amino acids. In germline, CDR1 is SGHRS, CDR2 YFSETQ. Trimming at V came to 0 bases and at J to 7 bases, leaving 9 bases not matched to a gene. CDR3 DNA sequence: TGCGCCAGCAGCTTGGAGCCGCAGGGGGACATTGAAAAACTGTTTTTT. Residues: CASSLEPQGDIEKLFF.

V gene TRBV6-1 combines with J gene TRBJ1-1; no clear D. Germline V gives CDR1 MNHNS, CDR2 SASEGT. Between the trimmed V and J ends, which lost 11 bases and 2 bases, there was a span of 15 bases. The CDR3 contains 13 residues. DNA for the CDR3: TGTGCCGGTATGGAAAACAGAAACACTGAAGCTTTCTTT. Amino acids: CAGMENRNTEAFF.

V and J are TRBV28 and TRBJ1-2; D ambiguous. V was cut by 6 bases and J by 5 bases, with 16 bases left in between. The CDR3 spans 14 residues. CDR1 MDHEN and CDR2 SYDVKM come from the germline V gene. CDR3 nucleotides: TGTGCCAGCAGCTCCGAAAGGACGACTTATGGCTACACCTTC. Protein sequence: CASSSERTTYGYTF.

Only a few counts were recorded for this clone. J is TRBJ1-5 and V is TRBV28; the match to TRBD1 covers 8 bases. The CDR3 is 14 amino acids. Germline V gives CDR1 MDHEN, CDR2 SYDVKM. The trim removed 1 base at V and 6 bases at J, leaving 2 bases unmatched. The CDR3 DNA follows: TGTGCCAGCAGTTTATCAGACAGGGGTCAGCCCCAGCATTTT. Its translation is CASSLSDRGQPQHF.

The chain recombines TRBV29-1 with TRBJ2-7; TRBD1 is a possible D gene (6 bases). Trimming stripped 4 bases from V and 0 bases from J, with 10 bases between. This CDR3 spans 13 amino acids. Germline CDR1 reads SQVTM; CDR2 reads ANQGSEA. The DNA of the CDR3 is TGCAGCGTTGGTTCGACAGGCTCCTACGAGCAGTACTTC. It specifies CSVGSTGSYEQYF.

V gene TRBV6-5 combines with J gene TRBJ2-7; 7 bases are a match to TRBD1. The length of the CDR3 is 13 residues. Germline CDR1 is MNHEY and CDR2 is SVGAGI. J gave up 2 bases and V 6 bases, and 4 bases lay outside the gene matches. The CDR3 loop is CASRRDRTYEQYF. Here the CDR3 DNA reads TGTGCCAGCAGGAGGGACAGAACCTACGAGCAGTACTTC.

This clone was counted a few times. The V call is TRBV15, the J call TRBJ2-6; weak D call: TRBD2 (5 bases). V was cut by 7 bases and J by 0 bases, with 10 bases left in between. Germline V lookup: CDR1 LNHNV, CDR2 YYDKDF (reference sequence). CDR3 length equals 15 residues. CDR3 loop: CATTPGSSGANVLTF. The CDR3 coding sequence is TGTGCCACCACCCCGGGGAGCTCTGGGGCCAACGTCCTGACTTTC.

This clone was counted between two and nine times. The gene calls are TRBV5-1 and TRBJ1-4; possible D gene TRBD1, 6 bases. V was trimmed by 4 bases and J by 3 bases, leaving 10 bases between them. This CDR3 has 14 amino acids. Germline V gene sequence: CDR1 SGHRS, CDR2 YFSETQ. The CDR3 DNA reads as TGCGCCAGCAGCGTCGACAGGCCTAATGAAAAACTGTTTTTT. It translates to CASSVDRPNEKLFF.

A few counts support this clone. The CDR3, as DNA: TGTGCCAGCAGCCCCCTACTAGCGGGGGCGGTTACAGATACGCAGTATTTT. It encodes CASSPLLAGAVTDTQYF. The J gene is TRBJ2-3, the V gene TRBV7-2, with 11 nucleotides matching TRBD2. Trimming cost V 5 bases and J 3 bases; bases outside gene matches: 10. This CDR3 has 17 residues. Per germline, CDR1 SGHTA and CDR2 FQGNSA.

This clone was found a few times. Other DNA sequences in this sample translate to the same CDR3. The V call is TRBV7-2, the J call TRBJ1-5; D is undetermined. V was trimmed by 1 base and J by 6 bases, leaving 7 bases between them. Germline V gene sequence: CDR1 SGHTA, CDR2 FQGNSA. The CDR3 loop spans 13 amino acids. The CDR3, as DNA: TGTGCCAGCAGCTTAGGGGGTCGTCAGCCCCAGCATTTT. It specifies CASSLGGRQPQHF.

The table lists this clone with a few counts. The gene calls are TRBV5-1 and TRBJ2-5; D perhaps matches TRBD1 (6 bases). CDR1 and CDR2 from the germline V gene are SGHRS and YFSETQ. The V end lost 0 bases, the J end lost 2 bases, and 8 bases lay between the germline ends. CDR3 length: 14 amino acids. The chain's CDR3 is CASSLARGQETQYF. For the CDR3, the DNA is TGCGCCAGCAGCTTGGCCAGGGGTCAAGAGACCCAGTACTTC.

In its sample, this clone was seen a few times. The rearrangement uses TRBV20-1 and TRBJ2-5; D is uncertain. V was cut by 3 bases and J by 5 bases, with 7 bases left in between. Germline V lookup: CDR1 DFQATT, CDR2 SNEGSKA (reference sequence). CDR3 size: 11 residues. The CDR3 DNA reads TGCAGTGCTAGGAACCTGGAGACCCAGTACTTC. It translates to CSARNLETQYF.

The chain couples TRBV11-2 to TRBJ1-2; weak D call: TRBD1 (5 bases). The length of the CDR3 is 15 residues. Germline V gene sequence: CDR1 SGHAT, CDR2 FQNNGV. With 5 bases removed from V and 4 bases from J, the gap between germline ends came to 17 bases. As DNA, the CDR3 is TGTGCCAGCAGCCGCCGACAGTTCCCATCCTATGGCTACACCTTC. Encoded protein: CASSRRQFPSYGYTF.

The chain joins TRBV5-1 to TRBJ2-1, with D perhaps assigned TRBD1 or TRBD2 (5 bases each). Germline lookup yields CDR1 SGHRS and CDR2 YFSETQ. CDR3 length: 16 residues. Trimming removed 9 bases from V and 0 bases from J, with 19 bases in between. Here the CDR3 DNA reads TGCGCCATTACGGGACCTTCCCCCGACTCCTACAATGAGCAGTTCTTC. Residues: CAITGPSPDSYNEQFF.

This clone was seen only a few times. CDR3 amino acids: CASSEFNGGPAFF. Written as DNA, the CDR3 is TGTGCCAGCAGTGAATTTAATGGGGGTCCCGCTTTCTTT. The genes are TRBV6-1 and TRBJ1-1; D might be TRBD1 (5 bases). Germline CDR1 is MNHNS and CDR2 is SASEGT. V dropped 2 bases and J dropped 11 bases, with 15 bases sitting between them. CDR3 length: 13 amino acids.

This CDR3 is CTSSPGTSGETDTQYF. The CDR3 DNA is TGCACCAGCAGCCCGGGGACTAGCGGGGAAACAGATACGCAGTATTTT. The gene calls are TRBV1 and TRBJ2-3; TRBD2, the D gene given by the table, was not confirmed from the DNA. TRBV1 is a documented pseudogene. The CDR3 is 16 amino acids.

Of note for this clone: The junction departs from germline at one end; a sequencing error may be responsible. The chain uses TRBV7-7 and TRBJ2-3, with D perhaps matching TRBD1 (6 bases). Germline assignment: CDR1 SSHAT and CDR2 FNYEAQ (reference sequence). CDR3 size: 13 residues. The CDR3 DNA follows: TGTGCTAGCAGCTGGACAGGCACAGATACGCAGTATTTT. This sequence encodes CASSWTGTDTQYF.

This chain connects TRBV30 to TRBJ2-5, with D possibly TRBD2 on 5 matching bases. The end of the DNA is better explained by TRBJ2-7, so the J call may be wrong. This CDR3 has 15 amino acids. Germline-derived CDR1 and CDR2 are GTSNPN and SVGIG (reference sequence). CDR3 protein: CAWSVIRLARYEQYF. CDR3 coding DNA: TGTGCCTGGAGTGTAATTCGGCTAGCTAGGTACGAGCAGTACTTC.

The chain employs TRBV5-1 and TRBJ1-1; TRBD1 is a possible D gene (6 bases). The CDR3 spans 17 residues. Trimming shortened V by 0 bases and J by 1 base, and 16 bases separated the two germline ends. CDR1 SGHRS and CDR2 YFSETQ come from the germline V gene. CDR3 sequence reads: CASSLGLESTGNTEAFF. CDR3 bases: TGCGCCAGCAGCTTGGGACTGGAATCGACAGGGAACACTGAAGCTTTCTTT.

This clone appeared a few times. The chain joins TRBV14 to TRBJ1-3, with a weak D call TRBD1 (5 bases). The CDR3 has 14 amino acids. Germline CDR1 is SGHDN and CDR2 is FVKESK. V dropped 0 bases and J dropped 8 bases, with 11 bases sitting between them. DNA of the CDR3: TGTGCCAGCAGCCAAGATCTTCAGGGCCACACCATATATTTT. Amino acid sequence: CASSQDLQGHTIYF. The full variable domain, in which reference TRBV14 and TRBJ1-3 provide the parts outside the CDR3, is EAGVTQFPSHSVIEKGQTVTLRCDPISGHDNLYWYRRVMGKEIKFLLHFVKESKQDESGMPNNRFLAERTGGTYSTLKVQPAELEDSGVYFCASSQDLQGHTIYFGEGSWLTVV.

Only a few counts were recorded for this clone. This specimen includes other DNA sequences encoding the same CDR3. The chain has TRBV5-1 and TRBJ1-1; maybe TRBD1 (5 bases). Germline V gene data show CDR1 as SGHRS and CDR2 as YFSETQ. V was cut by 2 bases and J by 5 bases, with 10 bases left in between. The CDR3 sequence is 13 residues long. The CDR3 DNA is TGCGCCAGCAGCTTAACAGGCGGGACTGAAGCTTTCTTT. Amino acids: CASSLTGGTEAFF.

This clone came up a few times. The chain combines TRBV7-9 with TRBJ2-1, with 13 bases aligning to TRBD2. The trim removed 3 bases at V and 4 bases at J, leaving 6 bases unmatched. The germline V gene has CDR1 SEHNR and CDR2 FQNEAQ (reference sequence). The CDR3 spans 17 residues. The CDR3 here is CASSFAGTSGVYNEQFF. The CDR3 coding sequence is TGTGCCAGCAGCTTTGCTGGGACTAGCGGGGTGTACAATGAGCAGTTCTTC.

This clone was detected a few times. J is TRBJ1-6 and V is TRBV27; D is unclear. The germline gives CDR1 MNHEY, CDR2 SMNVEV (reference sequence). The CDR3 is 15 amino acids. V lost 2 bases, J lost 7 bases, and 12 bases lay in between. DNA of the CDR3: TGTGCCAGCAGTTTAAGTAGCCTAGGGAATTCACCCCTCCACTTT. It codes for CASSLSSLGNSPLHF.

V usage is TRBV11-2 and J usage is TRBJ1-6; D is possibly TRBD1 (6 bases). Trimming left V 5 bases short and J 7 bases short, with 18 bases between. Germline CDR1 reads SGHAT; CDR2 reads FQNNGV. This CDR3 has 16 residues. This CDR3 is CASSPLGQGINSPLHF. CDR3 nucleotide sequence: TGTGCCAGCAGCCCCCTGGGGCAGGGGATAAATTCACCCCTCCACTTT.